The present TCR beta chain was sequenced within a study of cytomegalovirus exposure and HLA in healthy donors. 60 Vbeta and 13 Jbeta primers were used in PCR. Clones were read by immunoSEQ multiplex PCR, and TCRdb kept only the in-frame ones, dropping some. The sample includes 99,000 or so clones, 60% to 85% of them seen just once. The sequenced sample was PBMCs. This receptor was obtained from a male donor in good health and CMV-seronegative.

The CDR3 DNA reads as TGTGCCAGCAGCGAAGAAATAACTAGCGCTGAATCCTACGAGCAGTACTTC. Protein product: CASSEEITSAESYEQYF. V usage is TRBV11-2 and J usage is TRBJ2-7; 7 nucleotides line up with TRBD2. This CDR3 has 17 residues. V lost 5 bases, J lost 1 base, and 14 bases stayed unmatched. Germline loops: CDR1 SGHAT, CDR2 FQNNGV.